The present TCR beta chain was sequenced within a study of response to subunit inactivated influenza vaccine. The V and J ends lost 5 bases and 6 bases, in that order; junction bases with no gene match: 9. CDR3 length: 14 amino acids. In germline, CDR1 is SGHTA, CDR2 FQGNSA. TCRdb re-derived calls from the RT-PCR reads in MiXCR, one entry per CDR3 protein. The sample consists of more than 500,000 distinct CDR3 sequences, around 11% of them appearing once. These data also formed part of another study, on T cells expressing NK-cell markers. According to that study: UMI-tagged 5'RACE template switching yielded the TCR beta cDNA.

The chain uses TRBV7-2 and TRBJ2-7, with TRBD1 identical over 8 bases. Sample: PBMCs from blood, taken on the day of vaccination. The receptor was derived from a man aged 50 to 59 who received an inactivated influenza vaccine. CDR3 amino acids: CASSLLTGDPEQYF. The CDR3 DNA follows: TGTGCCAGCAGCCTCCTGACAGGGGATCCCGAGCAGTACTTC.